The text below deals with one T cell receptor beta chain. CDR3 length: 14 amino acids. V was pared by 3 bases and J by 1 base, with 9 bases between. Per the germline V gene, CDR1 is SEHNR and CDR2 is FQNEAQ (reference sequence). The data stem from a study of cytomegalovirus exposure and HLA in healthy donors. Primers included in the PCR were 60 Vbeta and 13 Jbeta primers. The assay was immunoSEQ multiplex PCR, and TCRdb's table has in-frame clones only and misses some. The profile shows more than 80,000 clones, 69% of them singletons. The V call is TRBV7-9, the J call TRBJ1-1; TRBD1 is a possible D gene (6 bases). The specimen was PBMCs. The TCR was taken from a man in his fifties in good health and CMV-seronegative. Written as DNA, the CDR3 is TGTGCCAGCAGCTTTAACAGGGCGAACACTGAAGCTTTCTTT. Protein sequence: CASSFNRANTEAFF.